This T cell receptor (beta chain) comes out of a study of shared clonotypes between healthy human individuals. Study results and caveats: Generation probability values for non-shared clonotypes were lower than those for clonotypes shared by all four donors.

Data came from immunoSEQ multiplex PCR; TCRdb stores just in-frame clones and leaves some out. The data show over a million clones, with 75% to 85% seen just once and roughly 0.61% held by the top ten. In regard to this clone: Its cognate antigen is unknown.

Sequenced input: memory CD4+ T cells from PBMCs. As for subset: CD45RA-negative fraction. The TCR originated in a man younger than 30 in good health. Some clones in this sample may be carry-over from other donors' samples.

CDR3 sequence (DNA): TGTGCCAGCAGTGATCCCGGACACATCAGCTCTGGAAACACCATATATTTT. Protein product: CASSDPGHISSGNTIYF. The chain carries TRBV6-1 and TRBJ1-3; tentatively, D is TRBD1 (5 bases). Germline V lookup: CDR1 MNHNS, CDR2 SASEGT. This CDR3 region has 17 residues. V dropped 3 bases and J dropped 0 bases, with 15 bases sitting between them.